The 26 T cell receptor beta chains listed next were all sequenced from one sample in a study of regulatory T cells in long-lasting Graves disease. The TCR beta library used iRepertoire HTBI primers with Arm-PCR amplification of CDR3. TCRdb re-called the multiplex PCR reads with MiXCR, one entry per CDR3 protein. The profile covers 300,000 to 500,000 distinct CDR3 sequences, with 20% to 25% appearing a single time and 20% to 25% taken by the ten largest. The sample's time point: persistent/refractory GD, antithyroid drugs over 5 years with positive TRAb. Construction of the TCR library relied on RNA isolated from PBMCs. The sample was peripheral blood mononuclear cells (PBMCs), taken when the disease was refractory, from a patient treated with antithyroid drugs. These receptors came from a female donor with Graves disease.

This chain links TRBV19 with TRBJ2-5; 10 bases align to TRBD2. Germline-derived CDR1 and CDR2 are LNHDA and SQIVND (reference sequence). V dropped 3 bases and J dropped 4; count of bases not matched to a gene: 5. The CDR3 contains 15 residues. Written as DNA, the CDR3 is TGTGCCAGTAGTATTCCGGGACTAGCGAGAGAGACCCAGTACTTC. It yields the protein CASSIPGLARETQYF. Combining the CDR3 with reference TRBV19 and TRBJ2-5 gives the whole variable domain DGGITQSPKYLFRKEGQNVTLSCEQNLNHDAMYWYRQDPGQGLRLIYYSQIVNDFQKGDIAEGYSVSREKKESFPLTVTSAQKNPTAFYLCASSIPGLARETQYFGPGTRLLVL.

This clonotype turned up a few times. For the CDR3, the DNA is TGTGCCAGCAGCTTAGCGACAGGGTTTGGAAACACCATATATTTT. It specifies CASSLATGFGNTIYF. This chain uses TRBV7-2 with TRBJ1-3; TRBD1 matches 7 bases. This CDR3 is built from 15 residues. Trimming at V came to 0 bases and at J to 3 bases, leaving 2 bases not matched to a gene. Germline V CDR1 and CDR2: SGHTA, FQGNSA.

This clonotype was observed many times. V is TRBV28 and J is TRBJ2-5; D uncertain. The CDR3 has 16 amino acids. Germline V CDR1 and CDR2: MDHEN, SYDVKM. Between the trimmed V and J ends, which lost 5 bases and 1 base, there was a span of 17 bases. The chain's CDR3 is CASSMRNWWGQETQYF. The CDR3, as DNA: TGTGCCAGCAGTATGCGTAATTGGTGGGGCCAAGAGACCCAGTACTTC.

The gene calls are TRBV7-3 and TRBJ2-2; weak D call: TRBD2 (6 bases). The V and J ends lost 2 bases and 4 bases respectively, with 23 bases between them. Germline V gene sequence: CDR1 SGHTA, CDR2 FQGTGA. This CDR3 region has 19 residues. CDR3 protein: CASSLLSVGASAGTGELFF. The CDR3 DNA sequence: TGTGCCAGCAGCTTATTATCAGTAGGGGCTAGCGCGGGCACCGGGGAGCTGTTTTTT.

The genes are TRBV6-1 and TRBJ1-1; D uncertain. Germline V lookup: CDR1 MNHNS, CDR2 SASEGT. V shed 5 bases and J shed 3 bases, with 7 bases lying between them. The CDR3 is 12 amino acids. The DNA of the CDR3 is TGTGCCAGCAGTCAACTCTACACTGAAGCTTTCTTT. Its protein is CASSQLYTEAFF.

This clonotype was counted ten times or more. The J gene is TRBJ1-2, the V gene TRBV28, with 9 bases aligning to TRBD1. This CDR3 is built from 15 residues. Per germline, CDR1 MDHEN and CDR2 SYDVKM. Trimming removed 6 bases from V and 4 bases from J; junction bases left unmatched: 9. CDR3 bases: TGTGCCAGCAGCGGGAGGACAGGGGCAATCTATGGCTACACCTTC. Protein sequence: CASSGRTGAIYGYTF.

This clonotype has just a few counts. The CDR3 protein is CASRKGLAGTTYEQYF. The CDR3 DNA follows: TGTGCCAGCAGAAAAGGACTAGCGGGAACCACCTACGAGCAGTACTTC. The chain carries TRBV27 and TRBJ2-7; 12 nucleotides align to TRBD2. Germline assignment: CDR1 MNHEY and CDR2 SMNVEV (reference sequence). V gave up 6 bases and J gave up 2 bases; unmatched junction bases: 8. This CDR3 is 16 amino acids long.

This chain links TRBV10-3 with TRBJ1-2; TRBD1 matches at 8 bases. The trim removed 6 bases at V and 2 bases at J, leaving 5 bases unmatched. Germline V gene data show CDR1 as ENHRY and CDR2 as SYGVKD. The CDR3 loop spans 14 amino acids. This CDR3 reads CAIRQGGMNYGYTF. In nucleotides, the CDR3 is TGTGCCATCAGACAGGGGGGGATGAACTATGGCTACACCTTC.

The table lists this clonotype with many counts. V gene TRBV20-1 combines with J gene TRBJ2-7; 7 nucleotides line up with TRBD1. Unmatched junction bases numbered 4, after V lost 6 bases and J lost 2 bases. The CDR3 sequence is 12 residues long. Germline-derived CDR1 and CDR2 are DFQATT and SNEGSKA (reference sequence). Here the CDR3 reads CSAKDRPYEQYF. The CDR3 coding sequence is TGCAGTGCAAAGGACAGGCCCTACGAGCAGTACTTC.

This clonotype appeared a few times. The chain uses TRBV6-1 and TRBJ2-5; a weak D match, TRBD1 (5 bases). The V gene's germline CDR1 is MNHNS and CDR2 SASEGT. This CDR3 has 12 amino acids. V lost 4 bases and J 5 bases, leaving 8 bases between the germline ends. The CDR3 region has the DNA TGTGCCAGCAGTGCCCAGGGTGAGACCCAGTACTTC. It translates to CASSAQGETQYF.

This clonotype was found a few times. The V and J genes are TRBV29-1 and TRBJ1-1; weak D call: TRBD1 (5 bases). This CDR3 contains 14 residues. V was clipped by 6 bases and J by 0 bases, with 14 bases between them. The V gene's germline CDR1 is SQVTM and CDR2 ANQGSEA. The CDR3, as DNA: TGCAGCGTGCCCCCGGGGGGGATGAACACTGAAGCTTTCTTT. It is translated as CSVPPGGMNTEAFF.

The J gene is TRBJ1-3, the V gene TRBV7-2; D is ambiguous. This CDR3 has 16 residues. The V end lost 1 base, the J end lost 0 bases, and 10 bases lay between the germline ends. Germline lookup yields CDR1 SGHTA and CDR2 FQGNSA. CDR3 residues: CASSLGAAVSGNTIYF. CDR3 in DNA: TGTGCCAGCAGCTTAGGCGCGGCCGTCTCTGGAAACACCATATATTTT.

The genes are TRBV5-6 and TRBJ2-2, with unresolved D. The CDR3 contains 15 residues. With 0 bases removed from V and 1 base from J, the gap between germline ends came to 7 bases. The germline CDR1 and CDR2 sequences are SGHDT and YYEEEE. The chain's CDR3 is CASSLAAENTGELFF. As DNA, the CDR3 is TGTGCCAGCAGCTTGGCCGCAGAGAACACCGGGGAGCTGTTTTTT.

As regards this clonotype: A single base separates this from a much larger clone, so it may be a read error. Since no conserved phenylalanine or tryptophan closes the CDR3, a read error is the likely cause. This chain connects TRBV6-1 to TRBJ1-5; no definite D call. CDR3 length equals 11 residues. The V end lost 8 bases, the J end lost 0 bases, and 2 bases lay between the germline ends. The germline V gene encodes CDR1 MNHNS and CDR2 SASEGT. The DNA of the CDR3 is TGTGCCAGCGATAGCAATCAGCCCCAGCATTCT. As protein: CASDSNQPQHS.

V gene TRBV27 combines with J gene TRBJ1-2; TRBD1 might be the D (6 bases). The ends were cut back, 3 bases at V and 5 bases at J, with 13 bases in the middle. The CDR3 runs 14 residues. CDR1 is MNHEY and CDR2 is SMNVEV in the germline V gene (reference sequence). In nucleotides, the CDR3 is TGTGCCAGCAGTTTGGTACAGGGAGAGTATGGCTACACCTTC. Translating gives CASSLVQGEYGYTF.

At least ten counts were recorded for this clonotype. This sequence joins TRBV6-1 and TRBJ2-5, with 8 bases matching TRBD1. The CDR3 totals 18 residues. Germline V gives CDR1 MNHNS, CDR2 SASEGT. V was pared by 1 base and J by 4 bases, with 14 bases of the junction left unmatched. Here the CDR3 DNA reads TGTGCCAGCAGTGAAGTTTACGGGGCAGGGGGCGCGGGAGAGACCCAGTACTTC. The encoded protein is CASSEVYGAGGAGETQYF.

This clonotype was detected many times. Written as DNA, the CDR3 is TGTGCCAGCAGACCGACTAGCGGGAGTACGACCTACGAGCAGTACTTC. Residues: CASRPTSGSTTYEQYF. The chain uses TRBV28 and TRBJ2-7; 12 nucleotides agree with TRBD2. Germline V CDR1 and CDR2: MDHEN, SYDVKM. With 6 bases clipped from V and 2 bases from J, the junction kept 8 bases outside the gene matches. This CDR3 comprises 16 residues. Supplemented by reference TRBV28 and TRBJ2-7, the full variable domain reads DVKVTQSSRYLVKRTGEKVFLECVQDMDHENMFWYRQDPGLGLRLIYFSYDVKMKEKGDIPEGYSVSREKKERFSLILESASTNQTSMYLCASRPTSGSTTYEQYFGPGTRLTVT.

Concerning this clonotype itself: This may be a read error, as it is one base from a much larger clone. This chain connects TRBV7-2 to TRBJ1-1; D is undetermined. Deletions cut 1 base from V and 5 bases from J, with 14 bases between. The CDR3 has 15 amino acids. CDR1 and CDR2 (germline): SGHTA, FQGNSA. Written as DNA, the CDR3 is TGTGCCAGCAGCTTAGGGGTAGGGTGGTGGACTGAAGCTTTCTTT. Its translation: CASSLGVGWWTEAFF.

Ten or more counts support this clonotype. The genes are TRBV30 and TRBJ1-6; 7 bases are shared with TRBD1. V was clipped by 4 bases and J by 8 bases; unmatched bases: 5. Germline assignment: CDR1 GTSNPN and CDR2 SVGIG (reference sequence). This CDR3 has 13 residues. For the CDR3, the DNA is TGTGCCTGGACAAAACAGGGGTATTCACCCCTCCACTTT. Its translation: CAWTKQGYSPLHF.

Many counts were recorded for this clonotype. The chain carries TRBV28 and TRBJ2-7; possibly TRBD1 for D (6 bases). The germline V and J ends were trimmed by 11 bases and 1 base, with 12 bases remaining between them. The V gene's germline CDR1 is MDHEN and CDR2 SYDVKM. This CDR3 is 12 amino acids long. The DNA for the CDR3 is TGTGCCCTGGGACAAGATTCCTACGAGCAGTACTTC. Translation: CALGQDSYEQYF.

This chain connects TRBV11-1 to TRBJ1-3; 8 bases line up with TRBD1. Germline CDR1 reads SGHAT; CDR2 reads FQDESV (reference sequence). The CDR3 spans 16 residues. Losses at the gene ends were 3 bases for V and 0 bases for J; bases not matched to a gene: 4. The CDR3 nucleotides are TGTGCCAGCAGCTTTGCCAGGGGGCCCTCTGGAAACACCATATATTTT. Protein: CASSFARGPSGNTIYF.

Many counts were recorded for this clonotype. The V gene is TRBV11-3, the J gene TRBJ2-1; 10 positions agree with TRBD2. CDR3 length: 16 amino acids. The V gene end was trimmed by 5 bases and the J gene end by 2 bases; junction bases not matched to a gene: 6. Germline lookup yields CDR1 SGHNT and CDR2 YENEEA. The CDR3 DNA reads TGTGCCAGCAGCGTGCTAGCGGGAGTCCCCTACAATGAGCAGTTCTTC. Translating it yields CASSVLAGVPYNEQFF.

This clonotype has only a few counts. Relative to the germline gene, one junction end is altered; a read error may explain this. V and J are TRBV27 and TRBJ2-7, with 7 bases lining up with TRBD2. The V gene's germline CDR1 is MNHEY and CDR2 SMNVEV (reference sequence). This CDR3 is built from 17 residues. CDR3 DNA: TGTGCCAGCAGTTTGAAGGCCCCCCTGGGAGGGTCTTACGAGCAGCACTTC. Translating gives CASSLKAPLGGSYEQHF.

This clonotype was seen only a few times. The rearrangement links TRBV5-1 to TRBJ2-7; TRBD1 matches 8 bases. Looked up from germline, CDR1 is SGHRS and CDR2 is YFSETQ. CDR3 size: 13 residues. V was pared by 4 bases and J by 6 bases, with 6 bases of the junction left unmatched. The CDR3 region is CASSTGQDPEQYF. CDR3 nucleotide sequence: TGCGCCAGCAGCACGGGACAGGACCCCGAGCAGTACTTC. Full variable domain (missing parts from reference TRBV5-1 and TRBJ2-7): KAGVTQTPRYLIKTRGQQVTLSCSPISGHRSVSWYQQTPGQGLQFLFEYFSETQRNKGNFPGRFSGRQFSNSRSEMNVSTLELGDSALYLCASSTGQDPEQYFGPGTRLTVT.

The chain employs TRBV30 and TRBJ2-2; D not resolved. V gave up 4 bases and J gave up 7 bases, with 22 bases separating them. Germline values: CDR1 GTSNPN, CDR2 SVGIG (reference sequence). The CDR3 extends over 16 amino acids. CDR3 sequence reads: CAWNLVGYRSGGELFF. CDR3 bases: TGTGCCTGGAACCTTGTGGGGTACCGATCAGGCGGGGAGCTGTTTTTT.

The rearrangement uses TRBV20-1 and TRBJ1-3; D remains unclear. V lost 5 bases and J 1 base, leaving 18 bases between the germline ends. The germline CDR1 and CDR2 sequences are DFQATT and SNEGSKA (reference sequence). The CDR3 is 16 residues long. For the CDR3, the DNA is TGCAGTGCTCCTTTAGTGTTTGGGCAGTCTGGAAACACCATATATTTT. It yields the protein CSAPLVFGQSGNTIYF.